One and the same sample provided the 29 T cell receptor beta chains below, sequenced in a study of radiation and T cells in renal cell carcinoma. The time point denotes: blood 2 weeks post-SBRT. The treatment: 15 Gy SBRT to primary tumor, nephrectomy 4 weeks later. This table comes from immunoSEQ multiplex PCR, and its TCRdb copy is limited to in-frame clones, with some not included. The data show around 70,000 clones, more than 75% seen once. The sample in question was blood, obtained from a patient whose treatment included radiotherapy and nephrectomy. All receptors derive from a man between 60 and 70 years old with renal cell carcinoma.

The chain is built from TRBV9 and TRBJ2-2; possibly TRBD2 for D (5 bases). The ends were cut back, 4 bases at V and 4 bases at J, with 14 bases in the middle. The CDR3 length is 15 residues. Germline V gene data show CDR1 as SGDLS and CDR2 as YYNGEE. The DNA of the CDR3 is TGTGCCAGCAGCCCCTTTGGGAGAGGCACCGGGGAGCTGTTTTTT. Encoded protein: CASSPFGRGTGELFF.

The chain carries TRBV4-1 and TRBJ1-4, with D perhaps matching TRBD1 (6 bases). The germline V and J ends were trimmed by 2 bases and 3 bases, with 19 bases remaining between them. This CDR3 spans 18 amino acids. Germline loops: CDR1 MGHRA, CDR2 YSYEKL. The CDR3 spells CASSQRVLGAVPNEKLFF. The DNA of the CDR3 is TGCGCCAGCAGCCAAAGGGTTTTGGGGGCAGTACCTAATGAAAAACTGTTTTTT.

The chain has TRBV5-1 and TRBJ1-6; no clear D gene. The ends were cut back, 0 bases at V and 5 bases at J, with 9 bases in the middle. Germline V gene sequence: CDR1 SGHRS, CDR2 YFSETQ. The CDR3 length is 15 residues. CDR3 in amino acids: CASSLGGSNNSPLHF. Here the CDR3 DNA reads TGCGCCAGCAGCTTGGGCGGTTCCAATAATTCACCCCTCCACTTT.

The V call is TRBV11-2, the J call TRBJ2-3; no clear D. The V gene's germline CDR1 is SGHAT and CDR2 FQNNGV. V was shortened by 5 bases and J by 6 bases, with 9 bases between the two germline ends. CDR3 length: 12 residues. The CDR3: CASSRHLDTQYF. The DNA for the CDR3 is TGTGCCAGCAGCCGCCACCTGGATACGCAGTATTTT.

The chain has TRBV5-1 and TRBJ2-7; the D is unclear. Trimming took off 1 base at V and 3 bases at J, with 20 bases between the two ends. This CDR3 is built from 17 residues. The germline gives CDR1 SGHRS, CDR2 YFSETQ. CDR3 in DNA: TGCGCCAGCAGCTTGTTTCCGACTGACACCCCTGGCTACGAGCAGTACTTC. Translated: CASSLFPTDTPGYEQYF. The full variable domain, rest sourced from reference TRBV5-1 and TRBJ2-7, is KAGVTQTPRYLIKTRGQQVTLSCSPISGHRSVSWYQQTPGQGLQFLFEYFSETQRNKGNFPGRFSGRQFSNSRSEMNVSTLELGDSALYLCASSLFPTDTPGYEQYFGPGTRLTVT.

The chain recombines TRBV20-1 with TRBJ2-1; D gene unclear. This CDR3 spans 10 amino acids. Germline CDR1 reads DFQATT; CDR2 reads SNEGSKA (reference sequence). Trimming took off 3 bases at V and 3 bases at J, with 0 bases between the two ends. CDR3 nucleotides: TGCAGTGCTAGCTACAATGAGCAGTTCTTC. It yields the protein CSASYNEQFF.

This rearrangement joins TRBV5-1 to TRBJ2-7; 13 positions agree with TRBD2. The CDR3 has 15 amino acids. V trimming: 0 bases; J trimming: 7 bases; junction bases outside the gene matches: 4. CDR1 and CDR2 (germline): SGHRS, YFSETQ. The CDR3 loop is CASSLGTSGSGEQYF. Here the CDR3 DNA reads TGCGCCAGCAGCTTGGGGACTAGCGGGAGCGGAGAGCAGTACTTC.

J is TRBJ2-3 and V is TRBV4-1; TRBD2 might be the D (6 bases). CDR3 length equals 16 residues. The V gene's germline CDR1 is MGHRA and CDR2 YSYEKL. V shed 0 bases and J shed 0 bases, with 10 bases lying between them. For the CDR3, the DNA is TGCGCCAGCAGCCAAGATAGGGGACTTAGCACAGATACGCAGTATTTT. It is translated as CASSQDRGLSTDTQYF.

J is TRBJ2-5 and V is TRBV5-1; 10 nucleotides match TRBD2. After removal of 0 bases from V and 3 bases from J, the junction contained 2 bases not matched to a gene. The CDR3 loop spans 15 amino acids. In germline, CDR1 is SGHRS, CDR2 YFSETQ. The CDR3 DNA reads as TGCGCCAGCAGCTTGGGCAGCGGGGGGGAAGAGACCCAGTACTTC. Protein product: CASSLGSGGEETQYF.

The CDR3 here is CASSFEGGGWAPQHF. The CDR3, as DNA: TGTGCCAGCAGTTTCGAGGGCGGTGGATGGGCGCCCCAGCATTTT. This chain uses TRBV28 with TRBJ1-5; D remains unclear. V was shortened by 3 bases and J by 9 bases, with 18 bases between the two germline ends. The CDR3 extends over 15 amino acids. The V gene's germline CDR1 is MDHEN and CDR2 SYDVKM.

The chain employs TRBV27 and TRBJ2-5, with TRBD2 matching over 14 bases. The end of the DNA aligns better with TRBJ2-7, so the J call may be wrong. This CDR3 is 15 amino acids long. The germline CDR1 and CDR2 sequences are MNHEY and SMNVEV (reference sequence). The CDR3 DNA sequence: TGTGCCAGCAGTCCATCCGGGACTAGCGGGAGCGAGCAGTACTTC. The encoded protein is CASSPSGTSGSEQYF.

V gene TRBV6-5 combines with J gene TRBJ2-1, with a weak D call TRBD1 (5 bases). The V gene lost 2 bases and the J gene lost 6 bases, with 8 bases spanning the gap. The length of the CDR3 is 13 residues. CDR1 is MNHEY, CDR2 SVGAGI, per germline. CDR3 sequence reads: CASSYRTSNEQFF. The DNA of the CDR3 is TGTGCCAGCAGTTACAGGACAAGCAATGAGCAGTTCTTC.

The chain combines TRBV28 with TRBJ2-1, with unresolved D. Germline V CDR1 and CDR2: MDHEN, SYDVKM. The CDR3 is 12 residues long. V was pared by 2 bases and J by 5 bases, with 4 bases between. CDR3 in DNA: TGTGCCAGCAGTTTACTAGACAATGAGCAGTTCTTC. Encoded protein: CASSLLDNEQFF.

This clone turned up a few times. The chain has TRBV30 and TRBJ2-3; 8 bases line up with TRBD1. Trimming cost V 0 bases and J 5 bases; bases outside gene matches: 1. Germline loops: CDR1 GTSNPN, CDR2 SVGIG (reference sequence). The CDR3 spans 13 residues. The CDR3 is CAWSVQGGDTQYF. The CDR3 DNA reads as TGTGCCTGGAGTGTACAGGGGGGAGATACGCAGTATTTT.

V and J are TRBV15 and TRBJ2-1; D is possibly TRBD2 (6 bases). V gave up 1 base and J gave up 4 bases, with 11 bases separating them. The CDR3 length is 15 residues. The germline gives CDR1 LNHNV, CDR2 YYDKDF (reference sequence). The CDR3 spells CATSRVAGPYNEQFF. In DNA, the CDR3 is TGTGCCACCAGCAGAGTGGCGGGACCATACAATGAGCAGTTCTTC.

This CDR3 reads CASSKAPTDTQYF. The CDR3 DNA reads TGTGCCAGTAGTAAGGCACCAACGGATACGCAGTATTTT. V is TRBV19 and J is TRBJ2-3; D is undetermined. Germline V gene sequence: CDR1 LNHDA, CDR2 SQIVND (reference sequence). The CDR3 runs to 13 residues. V lost 4 bases and J lost 6, with 11 bases in between.

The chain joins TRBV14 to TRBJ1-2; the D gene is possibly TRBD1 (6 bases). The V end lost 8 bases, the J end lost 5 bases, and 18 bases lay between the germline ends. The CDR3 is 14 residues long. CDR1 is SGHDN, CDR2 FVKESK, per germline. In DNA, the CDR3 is TGTGCCAGCTATCTTACAGGGAATGGATATGGCTACACCTTC. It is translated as CASYLTGNGYGYTF.

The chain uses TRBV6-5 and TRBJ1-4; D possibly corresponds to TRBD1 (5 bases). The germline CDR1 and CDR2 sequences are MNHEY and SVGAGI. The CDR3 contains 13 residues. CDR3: CATAGGSNEKLFF. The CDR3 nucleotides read TGTGCGACCGCCGGGGGTTCTAATGAAAAACTGTTTTTT.

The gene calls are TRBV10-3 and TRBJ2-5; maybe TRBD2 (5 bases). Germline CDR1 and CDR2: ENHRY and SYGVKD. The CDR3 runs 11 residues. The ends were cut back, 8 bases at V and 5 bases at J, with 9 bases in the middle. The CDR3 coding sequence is TGTGCCATCGGAGGTGCGGAGACCCAGTACTTC. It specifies CAIGGAETQYF.

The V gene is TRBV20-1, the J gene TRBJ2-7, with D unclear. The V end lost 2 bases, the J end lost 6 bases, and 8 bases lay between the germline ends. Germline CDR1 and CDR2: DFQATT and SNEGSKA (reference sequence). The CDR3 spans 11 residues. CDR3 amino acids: CSARNGGEQYF. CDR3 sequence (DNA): TGCAGTGCTAGAAACGGTGGCGAGCAGTACTTC.

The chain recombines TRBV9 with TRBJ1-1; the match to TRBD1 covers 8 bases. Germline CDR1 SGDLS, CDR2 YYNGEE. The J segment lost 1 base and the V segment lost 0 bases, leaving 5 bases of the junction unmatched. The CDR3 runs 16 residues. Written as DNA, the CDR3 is TGTGCCAGCAGCGTAGCTGCGGGACAGGCGAACACTGAAGCTTTCTTT. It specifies CASSVAAGQANTEAFF.

The CDR3 nucleotides are TGCAGCGTTTTGCCCGGGACAGCGGGAAACACCATATATTTT. The encoded protein is CSVLPGTAGNTIYF. The chain combines TRBV29-1 with TRBJ1-3; the match to TRBD1 covers 7 bases. Germline values: CDR1 SQVTM, CDR2 ANQGSEA. Trimming removed 5 bases from V and 4 bases from J; junction bases left unmatched: 8. The CDR3 consists of 14 residues.

CDR3 sequence: CASRKDRVTNEKLFF. In DNA form, the CDR3 reads TGTGCCAGCCGGAAAGACAGGGTGACTAATGAAAAACTGTTTTTT. The J gene is TRBJ1-4, the V gene TRBV7-8; TRBD1 aligns across 7 bases. After removal of 8 bases from V and 2 bases from J, the junction contained 8 bases not matched to a gene. This CDR3 is built from 15 residues. Looked up from germline, CDR1 is SGHVS and CDR2 is FQNEAQ.

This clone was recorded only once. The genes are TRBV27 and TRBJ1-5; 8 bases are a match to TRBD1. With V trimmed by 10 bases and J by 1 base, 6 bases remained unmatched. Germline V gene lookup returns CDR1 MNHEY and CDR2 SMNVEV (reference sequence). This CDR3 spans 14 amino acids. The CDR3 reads CATRTGTSNQPQHF. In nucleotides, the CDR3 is TGTGCCACAAGGACAGGGACAAGCAATCAGCCCCAGCATTTT.

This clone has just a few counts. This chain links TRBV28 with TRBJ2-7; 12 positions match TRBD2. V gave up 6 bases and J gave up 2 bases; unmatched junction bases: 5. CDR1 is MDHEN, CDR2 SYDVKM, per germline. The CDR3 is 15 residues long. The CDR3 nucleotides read TGTGCCAGCAGCTTGGGACTAGCGGGTACCTACGAGCAGTACTTC. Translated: CASSLGLAGTYEQYF. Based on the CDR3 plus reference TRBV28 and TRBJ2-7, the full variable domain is DVKVTQSSRYLVKRTGEKVFLECVQDMDHENMFWYRQDPGLGLRLIYFSYDVKMKEKGDIPEGYSVSREKKERFSLILESASTNQTSMYLCASSLGLAGTYEQYFGPGTRLTVT.

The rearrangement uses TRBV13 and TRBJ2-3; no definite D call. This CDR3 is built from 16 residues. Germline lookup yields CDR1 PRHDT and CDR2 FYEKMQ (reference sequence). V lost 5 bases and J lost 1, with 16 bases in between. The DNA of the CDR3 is TGTGCCAGCAGCCCATTGACCAGTGTTGGCACAGATACGCAGTATTTT. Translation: CASSPLTSVGTDTQYF.

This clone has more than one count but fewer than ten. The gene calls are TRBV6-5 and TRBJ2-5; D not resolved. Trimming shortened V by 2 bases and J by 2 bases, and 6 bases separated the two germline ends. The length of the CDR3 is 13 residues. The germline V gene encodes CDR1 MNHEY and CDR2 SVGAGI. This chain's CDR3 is CASSYQSQETQYF. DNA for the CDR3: TGTGCCAGCAGTTACCAATCTCAAGAGACCCAGTACTTC.

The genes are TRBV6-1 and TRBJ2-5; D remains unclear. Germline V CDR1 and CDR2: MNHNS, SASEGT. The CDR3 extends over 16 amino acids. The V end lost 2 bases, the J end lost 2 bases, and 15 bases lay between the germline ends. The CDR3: CASSEHEGLWQETQYF. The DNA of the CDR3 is TGTGCCAGCAGTGAACACGAAGGCCTGTGGCAAGAGACCCAGTACTTC.

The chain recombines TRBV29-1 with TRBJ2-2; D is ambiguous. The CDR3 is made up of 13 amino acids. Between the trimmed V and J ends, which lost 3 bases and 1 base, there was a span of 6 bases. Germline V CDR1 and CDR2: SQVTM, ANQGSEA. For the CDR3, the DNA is TGCAGCGTTGACAGACAGAACACCGGGGAGCTGTTTTTT. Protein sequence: CSVDRQNTGELFF.